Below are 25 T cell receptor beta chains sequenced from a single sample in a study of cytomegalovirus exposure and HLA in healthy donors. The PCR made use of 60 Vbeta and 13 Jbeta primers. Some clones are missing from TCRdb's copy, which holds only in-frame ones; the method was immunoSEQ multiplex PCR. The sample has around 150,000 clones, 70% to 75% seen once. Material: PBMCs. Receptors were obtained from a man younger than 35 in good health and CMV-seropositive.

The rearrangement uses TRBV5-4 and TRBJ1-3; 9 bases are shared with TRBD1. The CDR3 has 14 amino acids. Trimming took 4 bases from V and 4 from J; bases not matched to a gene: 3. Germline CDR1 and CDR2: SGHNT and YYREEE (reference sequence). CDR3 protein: CASSPDRGGNTIYF. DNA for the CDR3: TGTGCCAGCAGCCCGGACAGGGGAGGAAACACCATATATTTT.

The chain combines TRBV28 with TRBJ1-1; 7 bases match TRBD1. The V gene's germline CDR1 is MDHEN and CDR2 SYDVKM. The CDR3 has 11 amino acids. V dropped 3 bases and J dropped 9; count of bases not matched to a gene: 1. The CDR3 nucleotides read TGTGCCAGCAGTTTGGACAGGAAAGCTTTCTTT. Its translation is CASSLDRKAFF.

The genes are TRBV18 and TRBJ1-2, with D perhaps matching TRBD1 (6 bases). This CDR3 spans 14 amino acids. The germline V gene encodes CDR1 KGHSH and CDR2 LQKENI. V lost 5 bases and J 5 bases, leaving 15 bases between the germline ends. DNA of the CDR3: TGTGCCAGCTCAGCCGGGGGGGACAAGTATGGCTACACCTTC. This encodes CASSAGGDKYGYTF.

CDR3 bases: TGTGCCAGCAGCGCGGACAGGGCCGGGGAGCTGTTTTTT. It codes for CASSADRAGELFF. The genes are TRBV7-9 and TRBJ2-2; 8 bases are a match to TRBD1. The V segment lost 5 bases and the J segment 6 bases; nucleotides outside the gene matches: 2. Germline V gene lookup returns CDR1 SEHNR and CDR2 FQNEAQ (reference sequence). The CDR3 consists of 13 residues.

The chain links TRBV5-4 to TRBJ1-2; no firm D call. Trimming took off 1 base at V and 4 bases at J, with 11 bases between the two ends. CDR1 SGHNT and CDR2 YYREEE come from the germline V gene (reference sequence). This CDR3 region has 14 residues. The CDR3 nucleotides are TGTGCCAGCAGCTTGCCGACCGGGATCTATGGCTACACCTTC. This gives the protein CASSLPTGIYGYTF.

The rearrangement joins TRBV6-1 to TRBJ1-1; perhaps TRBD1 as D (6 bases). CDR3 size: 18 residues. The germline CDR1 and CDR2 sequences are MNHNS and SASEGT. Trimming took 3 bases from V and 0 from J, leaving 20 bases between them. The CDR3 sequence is CASSDGGGFTAMNTEAFF. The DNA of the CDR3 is TGTGCCAGCAGTGATGGGGGGGGCTTCACGGCCATGAACACTGAAGCTTTCTTT.

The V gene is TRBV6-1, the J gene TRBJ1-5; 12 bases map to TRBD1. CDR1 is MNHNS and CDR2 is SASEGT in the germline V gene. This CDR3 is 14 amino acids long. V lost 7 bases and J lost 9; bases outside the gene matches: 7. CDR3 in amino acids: CASKGTGGRAPQHF. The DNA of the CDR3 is TGTGCCAGCAAAGGGACAGGGGGCCGTGCGCCCCAGCATTTT.

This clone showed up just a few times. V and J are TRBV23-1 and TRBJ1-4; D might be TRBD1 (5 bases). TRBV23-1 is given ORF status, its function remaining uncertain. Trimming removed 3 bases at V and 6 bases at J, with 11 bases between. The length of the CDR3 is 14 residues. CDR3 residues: CASSQGQGYEKLFF. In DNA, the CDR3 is TGCGCCAGCAGTCAGGGGCAGGGCTATGAAAAACTGTTTTTT.

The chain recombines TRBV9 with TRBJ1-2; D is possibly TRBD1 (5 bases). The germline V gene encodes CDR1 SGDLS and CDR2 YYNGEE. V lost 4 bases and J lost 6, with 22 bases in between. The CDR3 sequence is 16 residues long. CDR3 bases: TGTGCCAGCAGCCCTGGGGTGGGGGGACTCCTCCATGGCTACACCTTC. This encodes CASSPGVGGLLHGYTF.

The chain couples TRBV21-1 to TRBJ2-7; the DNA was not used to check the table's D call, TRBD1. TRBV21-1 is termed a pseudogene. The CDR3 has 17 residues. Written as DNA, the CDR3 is TGTGCCAGCAGCAAACCGTTCTCACAGGGGCCCCTTTACGAGCAGTACGTC. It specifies CASSKPFSQGPLYEQYV.

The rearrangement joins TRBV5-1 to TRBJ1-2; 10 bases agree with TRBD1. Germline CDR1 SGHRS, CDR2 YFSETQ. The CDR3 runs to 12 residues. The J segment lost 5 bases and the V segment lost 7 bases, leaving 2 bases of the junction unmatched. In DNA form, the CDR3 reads TGCGCCAGCGGGACAGGGGCGTATGGCTACACCTTC. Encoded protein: CASGTGAYGYTF.

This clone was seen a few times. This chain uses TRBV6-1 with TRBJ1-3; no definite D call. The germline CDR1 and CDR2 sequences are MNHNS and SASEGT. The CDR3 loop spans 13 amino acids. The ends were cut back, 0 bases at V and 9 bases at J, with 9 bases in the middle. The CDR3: CASSEAQAGTIYF. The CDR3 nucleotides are TGTGCCAGCAGTGAAGCGCAGGCCGGCACCATATATTTT.

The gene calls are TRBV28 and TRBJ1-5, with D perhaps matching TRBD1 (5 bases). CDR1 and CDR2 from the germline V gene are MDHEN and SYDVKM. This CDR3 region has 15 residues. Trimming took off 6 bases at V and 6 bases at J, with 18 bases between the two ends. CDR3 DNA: TGTGCCAGCAGCCCCACTGGCAGGGTTAGTCAGCCCCAGCATTTT. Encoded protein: CASSPTGRVSQPQHF. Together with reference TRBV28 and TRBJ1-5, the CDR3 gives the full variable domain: DVKVTQSSRYLVKRTGEKVFLECVQDMDHENMFWYRQDPGLGLRLIYFSYDVKMKEKGDIPEGYSVSREKKERFSLILESASTNQTSMYLCASSPTGRVSQPQHFGDGTRLSIL.

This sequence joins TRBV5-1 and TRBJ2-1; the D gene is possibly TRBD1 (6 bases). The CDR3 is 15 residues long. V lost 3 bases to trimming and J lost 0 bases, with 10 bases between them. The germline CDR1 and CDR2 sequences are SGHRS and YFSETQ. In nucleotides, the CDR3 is TGCGCCAGCAGCTGGGACACAACCTCCTACAATGAGCAGTTCTTC. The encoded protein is CASSWDTTSYNEQFF.

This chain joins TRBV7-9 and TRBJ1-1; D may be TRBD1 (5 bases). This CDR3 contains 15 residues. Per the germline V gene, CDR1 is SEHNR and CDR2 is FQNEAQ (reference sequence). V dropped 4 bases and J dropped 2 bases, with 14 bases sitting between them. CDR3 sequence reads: CASSSSQDANTEAFF. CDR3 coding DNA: TGTGCCAGCAGCTCGTCACAGGACGCCAACACTGAAGCTTTCTTT. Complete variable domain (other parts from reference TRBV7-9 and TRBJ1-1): DTGVSQNPRHKITKRGQNVTFRCDPISEHNRLYWYRQTLGQGPEFLTYFQNEAQLEKSRLLSDRFSAERPKGSFSTLEIQRTEQGDSAMYLCASSSSQDANTEAFFGQGTRLTVV.

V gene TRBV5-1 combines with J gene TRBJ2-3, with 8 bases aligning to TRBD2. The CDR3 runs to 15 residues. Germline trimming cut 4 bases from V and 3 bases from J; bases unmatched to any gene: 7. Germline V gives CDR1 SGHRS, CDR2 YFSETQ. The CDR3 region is CASSLQSGSTDTQYF. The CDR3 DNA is TGCGCCAGCAGCCTACAGAGCGGGAGTACAGATACGCAGTATTTT.

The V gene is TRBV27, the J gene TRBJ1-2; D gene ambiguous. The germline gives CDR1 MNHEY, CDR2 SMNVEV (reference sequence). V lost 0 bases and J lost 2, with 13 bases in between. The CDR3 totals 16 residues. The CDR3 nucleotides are TGTGCCAGCAGTTTATCCTATGCGGGTGGGAACTATGGCTACACCTTC. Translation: CASSLSYAGGNYGYTF.

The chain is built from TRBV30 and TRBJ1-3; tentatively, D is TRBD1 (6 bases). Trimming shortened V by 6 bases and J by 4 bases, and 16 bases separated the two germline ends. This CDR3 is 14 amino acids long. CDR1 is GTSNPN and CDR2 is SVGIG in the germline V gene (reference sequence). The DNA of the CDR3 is TGTGCCTGTCCGGGACATAACTCCGGAAACACCATATATTTT. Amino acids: CACPGHNSGNTIYF.

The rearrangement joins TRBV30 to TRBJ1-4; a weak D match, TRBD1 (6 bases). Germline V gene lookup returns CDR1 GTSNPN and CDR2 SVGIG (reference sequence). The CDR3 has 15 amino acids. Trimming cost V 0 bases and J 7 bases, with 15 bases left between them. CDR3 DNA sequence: TGTGCCTGGAGTGTCCAAACAGGGTTTCTTGAAAAACTGTTTTTT. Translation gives CAWSVQTGFLEKLFF.

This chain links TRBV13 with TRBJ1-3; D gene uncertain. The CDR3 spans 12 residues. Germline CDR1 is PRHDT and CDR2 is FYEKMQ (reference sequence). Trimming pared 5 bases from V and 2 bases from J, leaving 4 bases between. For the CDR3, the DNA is TGTGCCAGCAGCACTGCTGGAAACACCATATATTTT. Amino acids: CASSTAGNTIYF.

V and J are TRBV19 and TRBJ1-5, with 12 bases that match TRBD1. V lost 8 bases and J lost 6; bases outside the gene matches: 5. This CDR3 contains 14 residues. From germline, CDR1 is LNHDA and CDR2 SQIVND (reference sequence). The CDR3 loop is CASGDRGRSQPQHF. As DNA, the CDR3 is TGTGCCAGTGGGGACAGGGGGCGAAGTCAGCCCCAGCATTTT.

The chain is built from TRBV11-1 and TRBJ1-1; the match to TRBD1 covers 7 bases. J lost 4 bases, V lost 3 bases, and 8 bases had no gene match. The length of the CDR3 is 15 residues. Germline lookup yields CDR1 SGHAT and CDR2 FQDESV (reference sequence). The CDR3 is CASSFRYAGGTEAFF. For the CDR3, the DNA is TGTGCCAGCAGCTTCCGATATGCAGGGGGCACTGAAGCTTTCTTT.

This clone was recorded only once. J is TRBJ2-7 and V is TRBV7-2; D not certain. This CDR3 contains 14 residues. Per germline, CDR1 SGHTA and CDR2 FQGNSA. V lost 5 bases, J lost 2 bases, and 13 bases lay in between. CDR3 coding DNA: TGTGCCAGCAGCAAGCCTGGAGCCGCCTACGAGCAGTACGTC. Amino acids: CASSKPGAAYEQYV.

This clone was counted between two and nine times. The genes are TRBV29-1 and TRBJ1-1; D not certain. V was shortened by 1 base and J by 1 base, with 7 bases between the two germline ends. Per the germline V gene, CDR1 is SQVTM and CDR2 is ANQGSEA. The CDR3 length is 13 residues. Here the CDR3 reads CSVEGAGNTEAFF. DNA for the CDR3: TGCAGCGTTGAAGGCGCAGGGAACACTGAAGCTTTCTTT.

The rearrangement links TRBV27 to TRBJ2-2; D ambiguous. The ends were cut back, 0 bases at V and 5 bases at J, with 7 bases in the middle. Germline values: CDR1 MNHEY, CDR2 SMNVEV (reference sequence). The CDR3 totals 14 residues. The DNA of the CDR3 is TGTGCCAGCAGTTTATCGGGCACGACCGGGGAGCTGTTTTTT. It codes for CASSLSGTTGELFF.